The rows below give T cell receptor beta chains drawn from one sample of a study of T-cell memory formation after mild COVID-19. A single record per CDR3 protein comes from TCRdb applying MiXCR to the 5' RACE reads. The profile shows fewer than 350,000 distinct CDR3 sequences, 15% to 20% of them singletons. Sequencing was performed on PBMCs or a T cell subset sorted from them (not recorded which). The receptors come from a man aged 18 to 35 who had mild COVID-19 (a few samples of this study predate the infection). Cell type and time point are not known. Each CDR3 is given with its conserved first and last residue. A D gene is named only where the DNA matches it firmly. Rows give clone size only sometimes, using once, few, many, or a class for an expanded clone.

TRBV6-5,NA,TRBJ2-7,NA,CASSYSPGGDEQYF,TGTGCCAGCAGTTACTCACCAGGGGGGGACGAGCAGTACTTC
TRBV10-3,few,TRBJ2-3,TRBD2,CAISGLAGVTDTQYF,TGTGCCATCAGTGGGCTAGCGGGGGTCACAGATACGCAGTATTTT
TRBV7-9,NA,TRBJ1-3,NA,CASSTGAGYSGNTIYF,TGTGCCAGCAGCACCGGCGCGGGGTACTCTGGAAACACCATATATTTT
TRBV3-1,NA,TRBJ1-1,NA,CASSQDRAGNTEAFF,TGTGCCAGCAGCCAAGATCGGGCAGGGAACACTGAAGCTTTCTTT
TRBV5-4,many,TRBJ2-1,NA,CASSLGQSEQFF,TGTGCCAGCAGCTTGGGCCAGAGCGAGCAGTTCTTC
TRBV5-6,NA,TRBJ1-1,NA,CASGFQGRTEAFF,TGTGCCAGCGGCTTCCAGGGACGTACTGAAGCTTTCTTT
TRBV7-6,NA,TRBJ2-5,NA,CASSLSRGSETQYF,TGTGCCAGCAGCTTAAGCCGGGGCTCGGAGACCCAGTACTTC
TRBV23-1,many,TRBJ2-1,NA,CASSQEGFLYNEQFF,TGCGCCAGCAGTCAAGAGGGGTTCCTCTACAATGAGCAGTTCTTC
TRBV9,NA,TRBJ2-3,TRBD2,CASSARGTSPDTQYF,TGTGCCAGCAGCGCCCGGGGGACTAGCCCAGATACGCAGTATTTT
TRBV5-1,many,TRBJ1-5,NA,CASSPRGGVQPQHF,TGCGCCAGCAGCCCCCGGGGGGGCGTTCAGCCCCAGCATTTT
TRBV6-5,many,TRBJ2-7,NA,CASSYSAGLEQYF,TGTGCCAGCAGTTACTCCGCGGGCCTCGAGCAGTACTTC
TRBV3-1,NA,TRBJ2-7,TRBD1,CASSQGGGLYEQYF,TGTGCCAGCAGCCAAGGAGGGGGCCTCTACGAGCAGTACTTC
TRBV5-1,NA,TRBJ1-2,TRBD1,CASSWGTGEYGYTF,TGCGCCAGCAGCTGGGGGACAGGGGAGTATGGCTACACCTTC
TRBV5-1,many,TRBJ2-3,NA,CASSLYGFTQYF,TGCGCCAGCAGCTTGTATGGGTTTACGCAGTATTTT
TRBV6-5,NA,TRBJ1-1,NA,CASSYGGGGAFF,TGTGCCAGCAGTTACGGGGGTGGCGGAGCTTTCTTT
TRBV5-1,many,TRBJ2-7,TRBD2,CASSLGGLAGAGEQYF,TGCGCCAGCAGCTTGGGAGGACTAGCGGGGGCTGGCGAGCAGTACTTC
TRBV5-1,NA,TRBJ2-3,TRBD1,CASSIGTGVSDTQYF,TGCGCCAGCAGCATAGGAACAGGGGTATCAGATACGCAGTATTTT
TRBV15,few,TRBJ2-7,NA,CATSRVGVYEQYF,TGTGCCACCAGCAGGGTAGGGGTCTACGAGCAGTACTTC
TRBV7-2,few,TRBJ2-1,TRBD2,CASSGSGAYSYNEQFF,TGTGCCAGCAGCGGGAGCGGGGCCTACTCCTACAATGAGCAGTTCTTC
TRBV9,NA,TRBJ1-1,NA,CASSVDPGDTEAFF,TGTGCCAGCAGCGTAGACCCAGGGGACACTGAAGCTTTCTTT
TRBV10-3,few,TRBJ1-5,TRBD1,CAISESRTGGNQPQHF,TGTGCCATCAGTGAGTCGAGGACAGGGGGTAATCAGCCCCAGCATTTT
TRBV7-9,NA,TRBJ1-1,NA,CASSSGTGAYTEAFF,TGTGCCAGCTCCTCCGGGACCGGGGCATACACTGAAGCTTTCTTT
TRBV7-9,NA,TRBJ1-1,NA,CASSPTLGVNTEAFF,TGTGCCAGCAGCCCAACCTTGGGGGTGAACACTGAAGCTTTCTTT
TRBV2,NA,TRBJ1-2,NA,CASSEGRGAHGYTF,TGTGCCAGCAGTGAAGGGCGGGGGGCCCATGGCTACACCTTC
TRBV18,many,TRBJ2-5,NA,CASSAQETQYF,TGTGCCAGCAGCGCGCAAGAGACCCAGTACTTC
TRBV3-1,NA,TRBJ1-2,NA,CASSQEGQDKGYTF,TGTGCCAGCAGCCAAGAAGGGCAGGATAAAGGCTACACCTTC
TRBV7-9,few,TRBJ2-3,TRBD1,CASSVPGQYFPDTQYF,TGTGCCAGCAGCGTCCCGGGACAGTACTTCCCAGATACGCAGTATTTT
TRBV27,NA,TRBJ1-5,NA,CASSPGTQANQPQHF,TGTGCCAGCAGTCCCGGGACCCAGGCTAATCAGCCCCAGCATTTT
TRBV5-1,many,TRBJ1-1,TRBD1,CASSSTGGITEAFF,TGCGCCAGCAGCTCGACAGGGGGCATTACTGAAGCTTTCTTT
TRBV19,many,TRBJ1-5,NA,CASSIGNNQPQHF,TGTGCCAGTAGTATCGGAAACAATCAGCCCCAGCATTTT
TRBV21-1,NA,TRBJ2-3,NA,CASSTSLEGGRGDTQYF,TGTGCCAGCAGCACCAGCCTGGAGGGGGGCCGTGGAGATACGCAGTATTTT
TRBV5-1,few,TRBJ2-3,NA,CASSLLRQGGTDTQYF,TGCGCCAGCAGCTTGTTACGCCAGGGGGGTACAGATACGCAGTATTTT
TRBV12-3/TRBV12-4,NA,TRBJ2-5,TRBD1,CASSLGTGARETQYF,TGTGCCAGCAGTTTAGGGACAGGGGCGAGGGAGACCCAGTACTTC
TRBV24-1,NA,TRBJ2-2,NA,CATSVNTGELFF,TGTGCCACCAGTGTAAACACCGGGGAGCTGTTTTTT
TRBV3-1,few,TRBJ2-3,TRBD2,CASSRGRGTSGTDTQYF,TGTGCCAGCAGCCGAGGCAGGGGGACTAGCGGCACAGATACGCAGTATTTT
TRBV4-1,NA,TRBJ1-1,NA,CASSQDWTAPTQNTEAFF,TGCGCCAGCAGCCAAGATTGGACAGCCCCCACCCAGAACACTGAAGCTTTCTTT
TRBV5-1,many,TRBJ1-1,NA,CASSFSTGMNTEAFF,TGCGCCAGCAGCTTCTCGACCGGCATGAACACTGAAGCTTTCTTT
TRBV7-3,many,TRBJ2-1,NA,CASSQGRGPEQFF,TGTGCCAGCAGCCAGGGACGGGGGCCTGAGCAGTTCTTC
TRBV18,few,TRBJ2-3,NA,CASSPGEDTQYF,TGTGCCAGCTCACCCGGGGAAGATACGCAGTATTTT
TRBV3-1,NA,TRBJ1-1,NA,CASSQEVGDTEAFF,TGTGCCAGCAGCCAGGAGGTCGGGGACACTGAAGCTTTCTTT
TRBV5-1,NA,TRBJ2-6,TRBD1,CASSGTGTYPSGANVLTF,TGCGCCAGCAGCGGGACAGGGACGTACCCCTCTGGGGCCAACGTCCTGACTTTC
TRBV12-3/TRBV12-4,NA,TRBJ1-5,TRBD1,CASSLAGQGANQPQHF,TGTGCCAGCAGTTTAGCGGGGCAGGGGGCAAATCAGCCCCAGCATTTT
TRBV20-1,NA,TRBJ2-5,NA,CSAIPGSSEETQYF,TGCAGTGCTATACCCGGGAGTAGCGAAGAGACCCAGTACTTC
TRBV20-1,once,TRBJ2-6,TRBD1,CSANKFGTAPSSGANVLTF,TGCAGTGCCAATAAGTTCGGGACAGCGCCGTCCTCTGGGGCCAACGTCCTGACTTTC
TRBV4-1,few,TRBJ1-1,NA,CASSRYEYGDTEAFF,TGCGCCAGCAGCCGTTACGAGTACGGTGACACTGAAGCTTTCTTT
TRBV20-1,few,TRBJ2-6,TRBD2,CSATERGVSGANVLTF,TGCAGTGCTACTGAGCGGGGCGTCTCTGGGGCCAACGTCCTGACTTTC
TRBV6-5,NA,TRBJ2-1,TRBD2,CASSFLAAPGGNEQFF,TGTGCCAGCAGTTTCCTAGCGGCCCCGGGAGGTAATGAGCAGTTCTTC
TRBV5-6,few,TRBJ2-1,NA,CASSFGGRRYNEQFF,TGTGCCAGCAGCTTCGGGGGGCGGAGATACAATGAGCAGTTCTTC
TRBV6-2/TRBV6-3,NA,TRBJ1-1,NA,CASTSTDGNTEAFF,TGTGCCAGCACCTCGACTGACGGGAACACTGAAGCTTTCTTT
TRBV6-5,few,TRBJ2-1,TRBD1,CASSYHRDRGYNEQFF,TGTGCCAGCAGTTACCACCGGGACAGGGGCTACAATGAGCAGTTCTTC
TRBV7-2,many,TRBJ2-3,NA,CASSLTGGTDTQYF,TGTGCCAGCAGCTTAACCGGCGGAACAGATACGCAGTATTTT
TRBV28,NA,TRBJ2-2,TRBD1,CASSVPGQGKLFF,TGTGCCAGCAGTGTACCGGGACAGGGTAAACTGTTTTTT
TRBV7-9,NA,TRBJ1-4,NA,CASSLFGLRDEKLFF,TGTGCCAGCAGCTTATTTGGCCTGCGGGATGAAAAACTGTTTTTT
TRBV4-2,NA,TRBJ2-5,NA,CASSPHRGSETQYF,TGTGCCAGCAGCCCCCATCGTGGCTCAGAGACCCAGTACTTC
TRBV5-1,few,TRBJ1-1,NA,CASSLNLASNTEAFF,TGCGCCAGCAGCTTGAATTTAGCCTCGAACACTGAAGCTTTCTTT
TRBV7-2,few,TRBJ2-3,TRBD2,CASSSPRLALGTDTQYF,TGTGCCAGCAGCTCCCCTCGACTAGCTCTTGGCACAGATACGCAGTATTTT
TRBV5-1,few,TRBJ2-1,TRBD2,CASGLAGGLDEQFF,TGCGCCAGCGGGCTAGCGGGGGGGCTGGATGAGCAGTTCTTC
TRBV4-2,few,TRBJ2-1,TRBD2,CASSQPSGGPVYEQFF,TGTGCCAGCAGCCAGCCCAGCGGGGGCCCGGTCTATGAGCAGTTCTTC
TRBV11-2,NA,TRBJ1-2,NA,CASSYPGREDYGYTF,TGTGCCAGCAGCTACCCCGGCAGGGAGGACTATGGCTACACCTTC
TRBV6-5,few,TRBJ2-2,NA,CASRLYRTDNTGELFF,TGTGCCAGCAGACTTTACCGGACAGATAACACCGGGGAGCTGTTTTTT